This record looks at one TCR beta chain sequence and its context. Germline CDR1 reads SGHKS; CDR2 reads YYEKEE (reference sequence). The CDR3 consists of 17 residues. With 4 bases removed from V and 0 bases from J, the gap between germline ends came to 14 bases. Constant-region reverse primers amplified full-length variable regions, followed by semi-nested Nested Universal Primer A PCR. TCRdb used MiXCR to reprocess the 5' RACE reads, holding one entry per CDR3 protein. The data show fewer than 60,000 distinct CDR3 sequences, around 26% seen once. This chain joins TRBV5-5 and TRBJ2-6; D might be TRBD2 (6 bases). This TCR was sampled from a female donor with breast cancer. The sample consisted of naive CD4+ T cells sorted from blood. Subset: naive CD4+ T cells, CD4+CD45RA+CD25-. CDR3 nucleotides: TGTGCCAGCAGCCCCCCGGGACTGCCCTCTGGGGCCAACGTCCTGACTTTC. This translates into CASSPPGLPSGANVLTF.